This record covers a single T cell receptor beta chain. Its specificity is not known. These data originate in a study of T cell responses to AZD1222 COVID-19 vaccine. Study-level results: Seropositive AZD1222 recipients at baseline numbered only 6 or 7. White British ancestry dominated among donors, who included more females, and clonal diversity was possibly underestimated.

J gave up 2 bases and V 4 bases, and 1 base lay outside the gene matches. The CDR3 consists of 14 residues. Germline loops: CDR1 MRHNA, CDR2 SNTAGT. Clones were sequenced by immunoSEQ multiplex PCR, and TCRdb holds only the in-frame ones, with some missing. The sample includes roughly 120,000 clones, more than 70% of them seen just once. The clonotype originates from an adult in good health. The specimen comprised peripheral blood, sampled on day 0 of AZD1222 vaccination. This chain connects TRBV6-4 to TRBJ2-3; 9 bases match TRBD2. CDR3: CASSGGGATDTQYF. CDR3 nucleotide sequence: TGTGCCAGCAGTGGCGGGGGGGCCACAGATACGCAGTATTTT.